A single sample gave rise to the 13 T cell receptor beta chains below, sequenced in a study of response to subunit inactivated influenza vaccine. MiXCR, applied by TCRdb to the RT-PCR reads, yields one record per CDR3 protein. The sample contains about 700,000 distinct CDR3 sequences, approximately 15% of which appear only once. This material consisted of PBMCs from blood, taken 14 days before vaccination. Every receptor here comes from a man aged 50 or older who received an inactivated influenza vaccine.

This clonotype came up a few times. The V call is TRBV7-6, the J call TRBJ2-4, with TRBD2 matching over 9 bases. The CDR3 is 19 residues long. V shed 1 base, J shed 0 bases, and the junction held 10 bases outside the gene matches. From germline, CDR1 is SGHVS and CDR2 FNYEAQ. The CDR3 spells CASSLEPSGVRLAKNIQYF. CDR3 coding DNA: TGTGCCAGCAGCTTAGAGCCTAGCGGGGTCAGGTTAGCCAAAAACATTCAGTACTTC.

This clonotype showed up just a few times. The V and J genes are TRBV5-5 and TRBJ1-4; D remains ambiguous. Germline CDR1 reads SGHKS; CDR2 reads YYEKEE (reference sequence). The CDR3 loop spans 13 amino acids. Trimming stripped 6 bases from V and 5 bases from J, with 11 bases between. The CDR3 sequence: CASKEGGNEKLFF. The CDR3 nucleotides read TGTGCCAGCAAGGAGGGAGGAAATGAAAAACTGTTTTTT.

This clonotype occurred a few times. The chain carries TRBV12-3 or TRBV12-4 and TRBJ1-5, with D unresolved. V was pared by 5 bases and J by 2 bases, with 13 bases between. The CDR3 is made up of 15 amino acids. CDR3 sequence reads: CASSKGLSGNQPQHF. The CDR3 DNA reads as TGTGCCAGCAGTAAAGGACTAAGTGGCAATCAGCCCCAGCATTTT.

The CDR3 DNA reads TGTGCCAGCAGCCCCCAGGGGATAATCTCCTACAATGAGCAGTTCTTC. This gives the protein CASSPQGIISYNEQFF. The chain recombines TRBV7-3 with TRBJ2-1; possible D gene TRBD1, 6 bases. Germline CDR1 and CDR2: SGHTA and FQGTGA. The CDR3 runs 16 residues. Trimming removed 5 bases at V and 0 bases at J, with 14 bases between.

In this sample, this clonotype turned up a few times. The chain uses TRBV11-1 and TRBJ1-6; a possible D gene is TRBD1 (5 bases). Trimming pared 0 bases from V and 0 bases from J, leaving 12 bases between. From germline, CDR1 is SGHAT and CDR2 FQDESV (reference sequence). This CDR3 region has 18 residues. CDR3 sequence: CASSLAGTPSSYNSPLHF. CDR3 coding DNA: TGTGCCAGCAGCTTAGCTGGGACGCCGAGCTCCTATAATTCACCCCTCCACTTT.

V and J are TRBV7-6 and TRBJ1-2, with D possibly matching TRBD1 (5 bases). Germline V gene data show CDR1 as SGHVS and CDR2 as FNYEAQ. The CDR3 is made up of 13 amino acids. The V end lost 1 base, the J end lost 8 bases, and 11 bases lay between the germline ends. The CDR3 DNA reads as TGTGCCAGCAGCTTAGGGGGACCCAGGGGCTACACCTTC. It codes for CASSLGGPRGYTF.

In its sample, this clonotype was seen a few times. The chain combines TRBV9 with TRBJ2-3; TRBD2 aligns across 16 bases. V lost 4 bases and J lost 1; bases outside the gene matches: 12. CDR3 length: 20 residues. CDR1 is SGDLS and CDR2 is YYNGEE in the germline V gene. CDR3 amino acids: CASSQFSGTSGRAGTDTQYF. The CDR3, as DNA: TGTGCCAGCAGCCAATTCTCCGGGACTAGCGGGAGGGCGGGCACAGATACGCAGTATTTT.

This clonotype was counted many times. This chain uses TRBV14 with TRBJ2-2; 8 bases are a match to TRBD2. Looked up from germline, CDR1 is SGHDN and CDR2 is FVKESK. The CDR3 is made up of 16 amino acids. V shed 2 bases, J shed 3 bases, and the junction held 5 bases outside the gene matches. The CDR3 loop is CASSQKRELYTGELFF. The CDR3 region has the DNA TGTGCCAGCAGCCAAAAGCGGGAGTTATACACCGGGGAGCTGTTTTTT.

The sample holds a few counts of this clonotype. CDR3 in DNA: TGCAGCGTTGTAAACTACGAGCAGTACTTC. It codes for CSVVNYEQYF. The chain joins TRBV29-1 to TRBJ2-7; no clear D. The CDR3 contains 10 residues. The V end was cut by 4 bases, the J end by 3 bases, with 4 bases between. Germline V gene lookup returns CDR1 SQVTM and CDR2 ANQGSEA.

The genes are TRBV12-3 or TRBV12-4 and TRBJ2-7; TRBD2 matches 9 bases. The CDR3 sequence is 14 residues long. V shed 3 bases and J 4 bases; nucleotides not matched to a gene: 4. For the CDR3, the DNA is TGTGCCAGCAGTTTCGCGGGGGGGGTTTACGAGCAGTACTTC. Amino acid sequence: CASSFAGGVYEQYF.

The sample holds many counts of this clonotype. J is TRBJ1-1 and V is TRBV10-3, with 8 positions matching TRBD1. CDR1 ENHRY and CDR2 SYGVKD come from the germline V gene. The CDR3 consists of 13 residues. The V and J ends lost 6 bases and 4 bases, in that order; junction bases with no gene match: 4. The CDR3: CAIRATGGTEAFF. Here the CDR3 DNA reads TGTGCCATCAGGGCCACAGGGGGCACTGAAGCTTTCTTT.

V is TRBV7-2 and J is TRBJ2-5; TRBD1 or TRBD2 may be the D gene (5 bases each). CDR3 length: 14 residues. Deletions cut 3 bases from V and 5 bases from J, with 13 bases between. Germline V gene data show CDR1 as SGHTA and CDR2 as FQGNSA. In DNA, the CDR3 is TGTGCCAGCAGCTTGAGGGGTATCGGGGAGACCCAGTACTTC. Protein sequence: CASSLRGIGETQYF.

The rearrangement joins TRBV2 to TRBJ2-6, with TRBD1 identical over 9 bases. The CDR3 has 17 residues. CDR1 SNHLY and CDR2 FYNNEI come from the germline V gene. Trimming took 5 bases from V and 2 from J; bases not matched to a gene: 7. This CDR3 is CASSLTGGLAGANVLTF. DNA for the CDR3: TGTGCCAGCAGTCTGACAGGGGGTCTAGCTGGGGCCAACGTCCTGACTTTC.